The 21 T cell receptor beta chains below come from one sample, sequenced in a study of T cell repertoires in cytomegalovirus infection. Their antigen targets remain unknown. MiXCR, applied by TCRdb to the reads, yields one record per CDR3 protein. Of 700,000 to 900,000 distinct CDR3 sequences detected, roughly 29% appear once; the ten largest clones hold under 15%. This specimen consisted of cultured CD8+ T cells from PBMCs, obtained from culture after CMV antigen stimulation. These receptors were taken from a human donor in good health (CMV status not recorded). Some clones in this sample may be carry-over from other donors' samples.

This clonotype came up many times. This chain joins TRBV7-6 and TRBJ1-4; D gene unclear. V shed 4 bases and J shed 10 bases, with 13 bases lying between them. Germline V CDR1 and CDR2: SGHVS, FNYEAQ. This CDR3 contains 13 residues. In DNA, the CDR3 is TGTGCCAGCAGCTCGGAATCAAGGGCAAAACTGTTTTTT. Encoded protein: CASSSESRAKLFF.

The genes are TRBV20-1 and TRBJ2-7; the D call may be TRBD1 or TRBD2 (5 bases each). V dropped 0 bases and J dropped 0 bases, with 15 bases sitting between them. Germline V CDR1 and CDR2: DFQATT, SNEGSKA (reference sequence). This CDR3 is 16 amino acids long. The CDR3 DNA follows: TGCAGTGCTAGAGATCGAGGGGCGAGGGGCTCCTACGAGCAGTACTTC. This sequence encodes CSARDRGARGSYEQYF.

This clonotype was found a few times. The CDR3 coding sequence is TGTAACACCGGGGAGCTGTTTTTT. Amino acids: CNTGELFF. The chain carries TRBV6-1 and TRBJ2-2; D call uncertain. Germline V lookup: CDR1 MNHNS, CDR2 SASEGT. The CDR3 loop spans 8 amino acids.

The rearrangement links TRBV19 to TRBJ2-3, with 7 bases fitting TRBD1. The CDR3 runs to 16 residues. The ends lost 6 bases at V and 0 bases at J; junction bases unmatched: 9. CDR1 and CDR2 (germline): LNHDA, SQIVND (reference sequence). The CDR3 protein is CASSGDSSTSTDTQYF. DNA for the CDR3: TGTGCCAGTAGCGGGGACAGCTCAACTAGCACAGATACGCAGTATTTT.

This clonotype has only a few counts. The rearrangement links TRBV10-3 to TRBJ2-1; maybe TRBD2 (5 bases). CDR1 and CDR2 from the germline V gene are ENHRY and SYGVKD. Trimming shortened V by 8 bases and J by 8 bases, and 10 bases separated the two germline ends. This CDR3 is 11 amino acids long. This CDR3 is CAIGERDEQFF. In DNA, the CDR3 is TGTGCCATCGGGGAGAGGGATGAGCAGTTCTTC.

This clonotype has a handful of counts. The CDR3 protein is CASSRHEDEQFF. The CDR3 coding sequence is TGTGCCAGCAGTCGCCATGAGGATGAGCAGTTCTTC. The chain has TRBV2 and TRBJ2-1; D gene uncertain. V lost 5 bases and J 8 bases, leaving 10 bases between the germline ends. Germline V gene data show CDR1 as SNHLY and CDR2 as FYNNEI. The CDR3 runs 12 residues. Supplemented by reference TRBV2 and TRBJ2-1, the full variable domain reads EPEVTQTPSHQVTQMGQEVILRCVPISNHLYFYWYRQILGQKVEFLVSFYNNEISEKSEIFDDQFSVERPDGSNFTLKIRSTKLEDSAMYFCASSRHEDEQFFGPGTRLTVL.

This clonotype occurred a few times. The chain carries TRBV5-4 and TRBJ1-2, with 8 nucleotides matching TRBD1. J was trimmed by 4 bases and V by 4 bases; bases with no gene match: 9. The CDR3 covers 15 residues. In germline, CDR1 is SGHNT, CDR2 YYREEE (reference sequence). Here the CDR3 DNA reads TGTGCCAGCAGCGAGACAGGGGAAAAGGGCTATGGCTACACCTTC. The encoded protein is CASSETGEKGYGYTF.

As for this clonotype: A much larger clone differs by one base, so this may be a read error. The chain carries TRBV7-3 and TRBJ2-1; 7 nucleotides agree with TRBD2. Germline values: CDR1 SGHTA, CDR2 FQGTGA. The J segment lost 1 base and the V segment lost 1 base, leaving 4 bases of the junction unmatched. The CDR3 covers 16 residues. The CDR3 DNA reads TGTGCCAGCAGCTTAAAGGGCGGGGGATCCTACAATGAGCAGTTCTTC. It encodes CASSLKGGGSYNEQFF.

This clonotype was seen more than once but under ten times. This chain connects TRBV19 to TRBJ2-5; D might be TRBD2 (5 bases). V gave up 3 bases and J gave up 0 bases, with 11 bases separating them. Per the germline V gene, CDR1 is LNHDA and CDR2 is SQIVND (reference sequence). CDR3 size: 15 residues. The CDR3 here is CASSIVRRYQETQYF. The CDR3, as DNA: TGTGCCAGTAGTATTGTTAGGAGGTACCAAGAGACCCAGTACTTC.

The table lists this clonotype with a few counts. The V gene is TRBV7-6, the J gene TRBJ2-7; possibly TRBD1 or TRBD2 for D (5 bases each). CDR1 is SGHVS and CDR2 is FNYEAQ in the germline V gene. V lost 1 base and J 0 bases, leaving 10 bases between the germline ends. The CDR3 is made up of 15 amino acids. In DNA form, the CDR3 reads TGTGCCAGCAGCTTAGGGGGGTTTACCTCCTACGAGCAGTACTTC. Its translation: CASSLGGFTSYEQYF.

The V gene is TRBV3-1, the J gene TRBJ2-5; D may be TRBD2 (7 bases). V lost 0 bases, J lost 5 bases, and 13 bases lay in between. CDR1 is LGHDT and CDR2 is YNNKEL in the germline V gene (reference sequence). This CDR3 spans 15 amino acids. The CDR3 is CASSQDWGGLETQYF. The CDR3 DNA sequence: TGTGCCAGCAGCCAAGATTGGGGGGGCCTGGAGACCCAGTACTTC.

The gene calls are TRBV19 and TRBJ1-1; 7 bases align to TRBD1. The junction had 6 bases not matched to a gene; V was cut back by 9 bases and J by 2 bases. This CDR3 is 13 amino acids long. Per germline, CDR1 LNHDA and CDR2 SQIVND (reference sequence). CDR3: CASRNRGNTEAFF. CDR3 nucleotides: TGTGCCAGCCGGAACAGGGGTAACACTGAAGCTTTCTTT.

V gene TRBV3-1 combines with J gene TRBJ2-3; perhaps TRBD2 as D (7 bases). V shed 1 base and J shed 4 bases, with 12 bases lying between them. Germline CDR1 is LGHDT and CDR2 is YNNKEL (reference sequence). The CDR3 loop spans 15 amino acids. For the CDR3, the DNA is TGTGCCAGCAGCCAAGTCGGGGGGCGTTCAGATACGCAGTATTTT. Encoded protein: CASSQVGGRSDTQYF.

This clonotype has a single count. The rearrangement uses TRBV28 and TRBJ1-2; no clear D gene. CDR3 size: 14 residues. Trimming removed 4 bases at V and 5 bases at J, with 14 bases between. Germline V CDR1 and CDR2: MDHEN, SYDVKM. The chain's CDR3 is CASSSVEGGYGYTF. The CDR3 DNA reads TGTGCCAGCAGTTCCGTCGAGGGTGGGTATGGCTACACCTTC.

This clonotype has only a few counts. The chain carries TRBV2 and TRBJ1-6; perhaps TRBD1 as D (6 bases). The length of the CDR3 is 12 residues. Germline V gene lookup returns CDR1 SNHLY and CDR2 FYNNEI. Trimming removed 10 bases at V and 14 bases at J, with 18 bases between. The CDR3 DNA is TGTGCCATCGAAACAGGGCTGGAGGCCCTCCACTTT. Amino acids: CAIETGLEALHF.

This clonotype was counted between two and nine times. The DNA for the CDR3 is TGTGCCAGCAGCTTAGGGTCCTGGGGAGGGCCCTCCTACGAGCAGTACTTC. Amino acid sequence: CASSLGSWGGPSYEQYF. The rearrangement links TRBV7-6 to TRBJ2-7; 7 bases map to TRBD2. This CDR3 has 17 residues. The trim removed 1 base at V and 0 bases at J, leaving 9 bases unmatched. Germline V gives CDR1 SGHVS, CDR2 FNYEAQ.

The CDR3 sequence is CASSQKTPGTYEQYV. CDR3 DNA: TGTGCCAGCAGTCAAAAGACCCCCGGGACCTACGAGCAGTACGTC. The gene calls are TRBV7-3 and TRBJ2-7; maybe TRBD2 (5 bases). The germline CDR1 and CDR2 sequences are SGHTA and FQGTGA. The CDR3 is 15 amino acids. Trimming shortened V by 6 bases and J by 2 bases, and 17 bases separated the two germline ends.

The V and J genes are TRBV5-1 and TRBJ1-1; the D gene is possibly TRBD1 (5 bases). The CDR3 is 13 residues long. The germline gives CDR1 SGHRS, CDR2 YFSETQ. V lost 4 bases, J lost 11 bases, and 18 bases lay in between. CDR3 in DNA: TGCGCCAGCAGCGGCGGGACGCAGGTGGAGGCTTTCTTT. Amino acids: CASSGGTQVEAFF.

Concerning this clonotype itself: One end of the junction does not line up with germline, which may come from a read error. The genes are TRBV13 and TRBJ1-1; perhaps TRBD1 as D (5 bases). The CDR3 is 14 amino acids. Germline CDR1 reads PRHDT; CDR2 reads FYEKMQ (reference sequence). The CDR3 DNA is TGTGCCGGCAGCCAAGGGGTCTGGGGCACTGAAGCTTTCTTT. Translation: CAGSQGVWGTEAFF.

The CDR3 DNA is TGTGCCAGCAGCACACCGCATAATCCAGGGGGCTGGACCGGGGAGCTGTTTTTT. Translated, it gives CASSTPHNPGGWTGELFF. The chain couples TRBV9 to TRBJ2-2; 8 bases are a match to TRBD1. J was trimmed by 5 bases and V by 4 bases; bases with no gene match: 16. CDR1 is SGDLS and CDR2 is YYNGEE in the germline V gene. This CDR3 contains 18 residues.

The chain is built from TRBV3-1 and TRBJ2-7, with D unresolved. The CDR3 contains 13 residues. Trimming cost V 2 bases and J 3 bases, with 8 bases left between them. CDR1 and CDR2 from the germline V gene are LGHDT and YNNKEL (reference sequence). In nucleotides, the CDR3 is TGTGCCAGCAGCCAAAGGATCTTCTACGAGCAGTACTTC. Its translation: CASSQRIFYEQYF.